The rows below give T cell receptor beta chains drawn from one sample of a study of shared clonotypes between healthy human individuals. Generated by immunoSEQ multiplex PCR, the TCRdb table keeps only in-frame clones and is missing some. The sample holds about 1 million clones, around three quarters seen once. The sample was memory CD4+ T cells from PBMCs. The receptors were gathered from a man between 18 and 29 years old in good health. Some clones in this sample may be carry-over from other donors' samples. Each CDR3 is given with its conserved first and last residue. The D gene is left open where the match is weak. Not all rows give a size; the values are once, few, many and, for expanded clones, a class.

J gene | clone size | V gene | D gene | CDR3 length | CDR3 DNA | CDR3 protein
TRBJ1-5 | . | TRBV10-3 | . | 13 | TGTGCCATCAGTGAGTCGTCCCATCAGCCCCAGCATTTT | CAISESSHQPQHF
TRBJ1-1 | . | TRBV9 | . | 13 | TGTGCCAGCAGTCTCTCCTTTACCACTGAAGCTTTCTTT | CASSLSFTTEAFF
TRBJ1-5 | . | TRBV5-8 | . | 15 | TGTGCCAGCAGCCAAACTCAGGGTCGCAATCAGCCCCAGCATTTT | CASSQTQGRNQPQHF
TRBJ2-7 | . | TRBV11-2 | TRBD2 | 14 | TGTGCCAGCAGCCGGGGGAGCGGGAGCTACGAGCAGTACTTC | CASSRGSGSYEQYF
TRBJ2-5 | many | TRBV4-1 | TRBD1 | 16 | TGCGCCAGCAGCCAAGAGGGGACAGGGAGTGGAGAGACCCAGTACTTC | CASSQEGTGSGETQYF
TRBJ2-7 | . | TRBV5-6 | . | 14 | TGTGCCAGCACCAGGGGATTCAGCTCCTACGAGCAGTACTTC | CASTRGFSSYEQYF
TRBJ2-7 | few | TRBV5-4 | . | 11 | TGTGCCAGCAGCTTGGGCTACGAGCAGTACTTC | CASSLGYEQYF
TRBJ1-5 | once | TRBV7-9 | TRBD1 | 14 | TGTGCCAGCAGCTCGTGGGACAGAAATCAGCCCCAGCATTTT | CASSSWDRNQPQHF
TRBJ2-2 | . | TRBV2 | . | 15 | TGTGCCAGCAGTGAAGCCCGGGGTAGCGCCGGGGAGCTGTTTTTT | CASSEARGSAGELFF
TRBJ2-1 | few | TRBV4-3 | . | 13 | TGCGCCAGCAGTCATTCGGTTTACAATGAGCAGTTCTTC | CASSHSVYNEQFF
TRBJ1-5 | . | TRBV10-3 | . | 12 | TGTGCCTCAAGGGCAGCCGATCAGCCCCAGCATTTT | CASRAADQPQHF
TRBJ2-1 | . | TRBV5-4 | TRBD2 | 17 | TGTGCCAGCAGCCCAGGGACTAGCGGGAGGGTTCGCAATGAGCAGTTCTTC | CASSPGTSGRVRNEQFF
TRBJ2-7 | . | TRBV4-2 | TRBD2 | 19 | TGTGCCAGCAGCCAAGATAACCCCCGGGGGCGGGAGGGCCGGTGGGAGCAGTACTTC | CASSQDNPRGREGRWEQYF
TRBJ2-7 | once | TRBV5-5 | . | 17 | TGTGCCAGCAGCTTGAAAAATCTCCGGGACCCAAGCTACGAGCAGTACTTC | CASSLKNLRDPSYEQYF
TRBJ2-7 | few | TRBV27 | . | 17 | TGTGCCAGCAGTTTTAAGGTTGGGGGATCCCACAGATACGAGCAGTACTTC | CASSFKVGGSHRYEQYF
TRBJ2-4 | . | TRBV28 | . | 15 | TGTGCCAGCAGGTCTCCGGGACTAGCCAAAAACATTCAGTACTTC | CASRSPGLAKNIQYF
TRBJ1-5 | . | TRBV2 | TRBD1 | 15 | TGTGCCAGCAGCCGGACAGGGAATTTCAATCAGCCCCAGCATTTT | CASSRTGNFNQPQHF
TRBJ1-3 | . | TRBV30 | . | 14 | TGTGCCTGGGGAGGGGACGTAAGGGGAAACACCATATATTTT | CAWGGDVRGNTIYF
TRBJ1-1 | few | TRBV9 | . | 12 | TGTGCCAGCAGCGTAGCTGGGGGGAAAGCTTTCTTT | CASSVAGGKAFF
TRBJ2-1 | . | TRBV7-2 | TRBD2 | 16 | TGTGCCAGCAGCTTAGAGTCAGTAGCGGGGTACAATGAGCAGTTCTTC | CASSLESVAGYNEQFF
TRBJ2-1 | . | TRBV4-1 | TRBD1 | 17 | TGCGCCAGCAGCCAAGGGTTGAATGGACAGGGGGGGAATGAGCAGTTCTTC | CASSQGLNGQGGNEQFF
TRBJ1-5 | . | TRBV28 | . | 16 | TGTGCCAGCAGCCCCGACAGTGTTACGAGCAATCAGCCCCAGCATTTT | CASSPDSVTSNQPQHF
TRBJ2-3 | once | TRBV7-6 | TRBD2 | 16 | TGTGCCAGCAGCTTAGATGCGGGAGCTGTCACAGATACGCAGTATTTT | CASSLDAGAVTDTQYF
TRBJ1-1 | . | TRBV5-6 | . | 14 | TGTGCCAGCAGCCTTTGGACGGTCAGCACTGAAGCTTTCTTT | CASSLWTVSTEAFF
TRBJ1-1 | . | TRBV5-6 | . | 14 | TGTGCCAGCAGCTTCTCCGGGGGCGCCACTGAAGCTTTCTTT | CASSFSGGATEAFF
TRBJ1-4 | once | TRBV5-1 | . | 14 | TGCGCCAGCAGCTCCGACAGAGCAAACGAAAAACTGTTTTTT | CASSSDRANEKLFF
TRBJ1-6 | . | TRBV28 | . | 11 | TGTGCCAGCAGTTCGAATTCACCCCTCCACTTT | CASSSNSPLHF
TRBJ1-1 | many | TRBV18 | . | 13 | TGTGCCAGCTCGCCGACGGTCAACACTGAAGCTTTCTTT | CASSPTVNTEAFF
TRBJ1-1 | . | TRBV2 | . | 15 | TGTGCCAGCAGCGGCGGCGTCGGCTTCAACACTGAAGCTTTCTTT | CASSGGVGFNTEAFF
TRBJ2-2 | . | TRBV28 | . | 16 | TGTGCCAGCAGCCCTCAGGGTAGCGGGAACACCGGGGAGCTGTTTTTT | CASSPQGSGNTGELFF
TRBJ2-7 | . | TRBV5-1 | . | 13 | TGCGCCAGCAGCTTTGAGTCCCGCTACGAGCAGTACTTC | CASSFESRYEQYF
TRBJ2-3 | . | TRBV11-2 | TRBD2 | 16 | TGTGCCAGCAGGGAGAGGGGACTAGCGGTCACAGATACGCAGTATTTT | CASRERGLAVTDTQYF
TRBJ2-5 | few | TRBV18 | . | 14 | TGTGCCAGCTCACCATCGGGGGGCGCGGAGACCCAGTACTTC | CASSPSGGAETQYF
TRBJ1-5 | . | TRBV18 | . | 16 | TGTGCCAGCTCACCAAGTGGACGGGCTAGCAATCAGCCCCAGCATTTT | CASSPSGRASNQPQHF
TRBJ2-2 | few | TRBV30 | TRBD2 | 14 | TGTGCCTGGAGGCGACTAGCGGGGGCCGGGGAGCTGTTTTTT | CAWRRLAGAGELFF
TRBJ2-1 | few | TRBV5-4 | . | 15 | TGTGCCAGCAGCTTTAGGCTGGGCGCCTACAATGAGCAGTTCTTC | CASSFRLGAYNEQFF
TRBJ1-1 | . | TRBV7-9 | . | 14 | TGTGCCAGCAGCTTGTTCGCGCGGGACACTGAAGCTTTCTTT | CASSLFARDTEAFF
TRBJ1-3 | . | TRBV15 | TRBD1 | 16 | TGTGCCACCAGCAGAGGTCGGCAGGGGGGTGGAAACACCATATATTTT | CATSRGRQGGGNTIYF
TRBJ2-3 | . | TRBV5-6 | TRBD1 | 15 | TGTGCCAGCAGCCCCGGGACAGGGGGCTTAGATACGCAGTATTTT | CASSPGTGGLDTQYF
TRBJ2-7 | . | TRBV7-2 | TRBD2 | 16 | TGTGCCAGCAGCTTAGTCGGGACTAGCGGGAGTTACGAGCAGTACTTC | CASSLVGTSGSYEQYF
TRBJ2-1 | few | TRBV6-1 | TRBD2 | 15 | TGTGCCACCCAGGGACTAGCGGGAGGTTACAATGAGCAGTTCTTC | CATQGLAGGYNEQFF
TRBJ2-4 | . | TRBV9 | TRBD2 | 14 | TGTGCCAGCAGCGGCGCGGGAGGGAGAAACATTCAGTACTTC | CASSGAGGRNIQYF
TRBJ1-5 | . | TRBV28 | . | 15 | TGTGCCAGCAGAGTAGGAGATATGAGCAATCAGCCCCAGCATTTT | CASRVGDMSNQPQHF
TRBJ2-7 | few | TRBV6-1 | TRBD2 | 12 | TGTGCCACCCGACTAGCGGGAAGCGAGCAGTACTTC | CATRLAGSEQYF